This T cell receptor (beta chain) was sequenced in a study of regulatory T cells in long-lasting Graves disease. Building the TCR beta libraries relied on iRepertoire HTBI primers, and CDR3 regions underwent Arm-PCR. TCRdb re-analysed the multiplex PCR reads in MiXCR, keeping a single row per CDR3 protein. The table lists about 660,000 distinct CDR3 sequences, roughly 30% of them singletons, with about 40% in the top ten. The CDR3 contains 13 residues. Trimming cost V 1 base and J 4 bases; bases outside gene matches: 3. Germline CDR1 is SQVTM and CDR2 is ANQGSEA. Overall study findings and caveats: Thyroid tissue was not studied; only peripheral blood was. Newly diagnosed disease favored TRBV20-1 and TRBJ2-1 over persistent disease. Graves' patients with persistent disease showed TCR diversity lower than patients newly diagnosed.

Time point meaning: persistent/refractory GD, antithyroid drugs over 5 years with positive TRAb. RNA from PBMCs was the source of the TCR library. Roughly 10 milliliters of peripheral blood were taken and placed in EDTA tubes. Many counts were recorded for this clonotype. Antigen unknown. The source material was peripheral blood mononuclear cells (PBMCs), sampled when the disease was refractory, from a patient treated with antithyroid drugs. The J gene is TRBJ2-5, the V gene TRBV29-1; the match to TRBD1 covers 7 bases. The TCR originated in a female donor with Graves disease. CDR3 protein: CSVEGAGGETQYF. The CDR3 bases are TGCAGCGTTGAAGGCGCAGGGGGAGAGACCCAGTACTTC. Full variable domain (rest looked up from reference TRBV29-1 and TRBJ2-5): SAVISQKPSRDICQRGTSLTIQCQVDSQVTMMFWYRQQPGQSLTLIATANQGSEATYESGFVIDKFPISRPNLTFSTLTVSNMSPEDSSIYLCSVEGAGGETQYFGPGTRLLVL.